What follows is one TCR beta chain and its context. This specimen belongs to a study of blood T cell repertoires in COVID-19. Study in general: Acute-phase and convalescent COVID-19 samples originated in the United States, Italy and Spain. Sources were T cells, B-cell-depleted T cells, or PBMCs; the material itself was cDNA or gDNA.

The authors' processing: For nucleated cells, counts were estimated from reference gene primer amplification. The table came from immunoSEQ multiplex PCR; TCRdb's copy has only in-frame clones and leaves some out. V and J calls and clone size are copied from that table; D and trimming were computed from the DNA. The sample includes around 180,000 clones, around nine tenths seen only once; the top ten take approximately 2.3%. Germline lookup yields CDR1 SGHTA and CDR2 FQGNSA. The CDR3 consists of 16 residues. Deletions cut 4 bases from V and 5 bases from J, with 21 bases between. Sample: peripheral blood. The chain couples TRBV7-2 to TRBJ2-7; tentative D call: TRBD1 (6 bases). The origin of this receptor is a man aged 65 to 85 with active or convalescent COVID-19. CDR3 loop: CASSSRITGRGDEQYF. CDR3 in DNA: TGTGCCAGCAGCTCCAGAATTACAGGGAGAGGGGACGAGCAGTACTTC.